The rows below give T cell receptor beta chains drawn from one sample of a study of OX40 agonist ivuxolimab in advanced cancers. Data came from immunoSEQ multiplex PCR; TCRdb stores just in-frame clones and leaves some out. This sample yields tens of thousands of clones, of which around 90% are seen a single time; approximately 1.8% belongs to the top ten. The sample was CD4+ or CD8+ T cells sorted from blood, taken in a trial of the OX40 agonist ivuxolimab. These receptors were obtained from an adult with an advanced solid tumor such as melanoma, head and neck, liver or kidney cancer. The CDR3 runs from the conserved cysteine through the conserved F or W. D genes are given only for firm matches. A clone size is listed for some rows: how often the clone was seen (once, few, many), or a class if it is expanded.

clone size,V gene,J gene,D gene,CDR3 protein,CDR3 DNA
-,TRBV14,TRBJ1-6,-,CASSPNIYNSPLHF,TGTGCCAGCAGCCCAAACATTTATAATTCACCCCTCCACTTT
-,TRBV5-1,TRBJ1-2,-,CASSFSGTEYGYTF,TGCGCCAGCAGCTTCTCCGGGACTGAGTATGGCTACACCTTC
-,TRBV27,TRBJ2-7,-,CATRRDANYEQYF,TGTGCCACCCGCCGGGACGCCAACTACGAGCAGTACTTC
-,TRBV19,TRBJ1-1,-,CASRPTVLSGTEAFF,TGTGCCAGTAGGCCGACAGTTCTTTCCGGCACTGAAGCTTTCTTT
-,TRBV14,TRBJ1-4,TRBD1,CASSPHGTGGGGEKLFF,TGTGCCAGCAGCCCGCACGGAACAGGGGGCGGGGGTGAAAAACTGTTTTTT
once,TRBV2,TRBJ2-1,-,CASQRGGAYNEQFF,TGTGCCTCTCAGAGGGGGGGGGCCTACAATGAGCAGTTCTTC
-,TRBV19,TRBJ1-1,-,CASSNGQLGNTEAFF,TGTGCCAGTAGTAATGGACAGCTAGGGAACACTGAAGCTTTCTTT
-,TRBV6-1,TRBJ2-6,-,CASSERPSGANVLTF,TGTGCCAGCAGTGAACGGCCCTCTGGGGCCAACGTCCTGACTTTC
-,TRBV15,TRBJ1-2,-,CATSRQGQAGYTF,TGTGCCACCAGCAGACAGGGTCAGGCGGGCTACACCTTC
-,TRBV7-2,TRBJ1-2,TRBD1,CASSSQGANGYTF,TGTGCCAGCAGTTCACAGGGGGCTAATGGCTACACCTTC
-,TRBV27,TRBJ2-2,TRBD1,CASGPGQGQSGELFF,TGTGCCAGCGGGCCGGGACAGGGGCAATCCGGGGAGCTGTTTTTT
few,TRBV14,TRBJ1-1,TRBD1,CASSQAGTGRITEAFF,TGTGCCAGCAGCCAAGCGGGGACAGGGCGTATCACTGAAGCTTTCTTT
-,TRBV4-3,TRBJ1-2,-,CASSQEYGGDGYTF,TGCGCCAGCAGCCAGGAGTACGGGGGAGATGGCTACACCTTC
few,TRBV7-2,TRBJ2-2,-,CASSPLVYTGELFF,TGTGCCAGCAGCCCCCTCGTCTACACCGGGGAGCTGTTTTTT
-,TRBV18,TRBJ1-1,TRBD1,CASSPALRTGGLSNTEAFF,TGTGCCAGCTCACCAGCCCTAAGGACAGGGGGCCTATCAAACACTGAAGCTTTCTTT
-,TRBV9,TRBJ2-5,-,CASREPQVAPGVGETQYF,TGTGCCAGCAGGGAACCCCAAGTAGCTCCGGGTGTAGGGGAGACCCAGTACTTC
once,TRBV28,TRBJ1-2,TRBD1,CASTKRPGQGYYGYTF,TGTGCCAGCACCAAACGGCCGGGACAGGGGTACTATGGCTACACCTTC
-,TRBV6-5,TRBJ1-1,-,CASSPEEVEAFF,TGTGCCAGCAGCCCTGAGGAAGTTGAAGCTTTCTTT
-,TRBV19,TRBJ1-3,TRBD1,CASRRQGNSGNTIYF,TGTGCCAGTAGGCGACAGGGCAACTCTGGAAACACCATATATTTT
-,TRBV11-2,TRBJ2-5,-,CASSLVPQGALQETQYF,TGTGCCAGCAGCTTAGTTCCCCAGGGCGCTCTCCAAGAGACCCAGTACTTC
few,TRBV2,TRBJ2-5,TRBD1,CASSDTPGTGGKTQYF,TGTGCCAGCAGTGACACCCCCGGGACAGGGGGGAAGACCCAGTACTTC
-,TRBV5-1,TRBJ2-1,TRBD2,CASIPGSGDYNEQFF,TGCGCCAGCATCCCGGGTAGCGGGGACTACAATGAGCAGTTCTTC
-,TRBV6-1,TRBJ2-7,TRBD1,CASRDDRDEQYF,TGTGCCAGCAGGGACGACAGGGACGAGCAGTACTTC
-,TRBV6-5,TRBJ1-4,-,CASSPGGSREKLFF,TGTGCCAGCAGCCCGGGGGGCTCGCGTGAAAAACTGTTTTTT
-,TRBV18,TRBJ1-2,-,CASSRETANYGYTF,TGTGCCAGCTCACGAGAGACAGCTAACTATGGCTACACCTTC
-,TRBV19,TRBJ1-5,-,CASTPDSLNQPQHF,TGTGCCAGTACCCCGGACAGCTTGAATCAGCCCCAGCATTTT
-,TRBV28,TRBJ2-3,-,CASSSQGGGTDTQYF,TGTGCCAGCAGTTCCCAGGGGGGGGGCACAGATACGCAGTATTTT
once,TRBV9,TRBJ1-5,-,CASSVEDGGPQHF,TGTGCCAGCAGCGTAGAGGATGGGGGGCCCCAGCATTTT
-,TRBV28,TRBJ2-7,TRBD2,CASSFSRPGLAQQQYF,TGTGCCAGCAGTTTCTCAAGACCGGGACTAGCTCAACAGCAGTACTTC
-,TRBV7-2,TRBJ2-2,-,CASSLVLSSGELFF,TGTGCCAGCAGCTTAGTCTTATCATCCGGGGAGCTGTTTTTT
-,TRBV10-3,TRBJ2-3,-,CATDRGEGGTDTQYF,TGTGCCACCGATAGGGGGGAGGGGGGCACAGATACGCAGTATTTT
once,TRBV5-6,TRBJ1-2,TRBD1,CASSPWDRGNYGYTF,TGTGCCAGCAGCCCATGGGACAGGGGGAACTATGGCTACACCTTC
-,TRBV6-1,TRBJ2-3,-,CASTQRGTNRDTQYF,TGTGCCAGCACCCAACGGGGGACCAATAGAGATACGCAGTATTTT
-,TRBV6-5,TRBJ2-2,-,CASSWRQAPRELFF,TGTGCCAGCAGTTGGAGACAGGCCCCCCGGGAGCTGTTTTTT
-,TRBV5-4,TRBJ1-1,TRBD1,CASSFDRGGSWTEAFF,TGTGCCAGCAGTTTTGACAGGGGCGGGAGCTGGACTGAAGCTTTCTTT
once,TRBV6-5,TRBJ2-5,TRBD1,CASSTPGTARETQYF,TGTGCCAGCAGTACGCCCGGGACAGCACGGGAGACCCAGTACTTC
-,TRBV5-1,TRBJ1-1,-,CASSLEDRLSNTEAFF,TGCGCCAGCAGCTTGGAGGACAGACTTTCGAACACTGAAGCTTTCTTT
once,TRBV7-2,TRBJ2-2,-,CASSFLNTGELFF,TGTGCCAGCAGCTTTCTTAACACCGGGGAGCTGTTTTTT
-,TRBV27,TRBJ2-3,-,CASSLGHYTDTQYF,TGTGCCAGCAGTTTAGGACATTACACAGATACGCAGTATTTT
few,TRBV18,TRBJ2-4,TRBD2,CASSPPGLAGGVVAKNIQYF,TGTGCCAGCTCACCACCGGGCCTAGCGGGAGGCGTTGTGGCCAAAAACATTCAGTACTTC
-,TRBV11-2,TRBJ2-5,-,CASSFTGLAETQYF,TGTGCCAGCAGCTTTACAGGGTTAGCAGAGACCCAGTACTTC
-,TRBV5-6,TRBJ2-5,-,CASSSPRRGLANFIETQYF,TGTGCCAGCAGCTCGCCGAGGAGGGGGCTTGCCAACTTCATAGAGACCCAGTACTTC
-,TRBV2,TRBJ2-1,-,CASSRGNSYNEQFF,TGTGCCAGCAGTCGGGGGAATTCCTACAATGAGCAGTTCTTC
-,TRBV5-1,TRBJ2-7,-,CASRPAGVTYEQYF,TGCGCCAGCAGACCGGCCGGGGTTACCTACGAGCAGTACTTC
-,TRBV18,TRBJ1-5,TRBD1,CASSPDRGNQPQHF,TGTGCCAGCTCACCCGACAGGGGCAATCAGCCCCAGCATTTT
-,TRBV4-1,TRBJ1-1,-,CASSQGRGQGRAFF,TGCGCCAGCAGCCAAGGAAGGGGCCAGGGAAGAGCTTTCTTT
-,TRBV5-6,TRBJ1-2,-,CASSFDRDYGYTF,TGTGCCAGCAGCTTCGACAGAGACTATGGCTACACCTTC
once,TRBV9,TRBJ1-3,-,CASSVESSGNTIYF,TGTGCCAGCAGCGTTGAGAGCTCTGGAAACACCATATATTTT
-,TRBV15,TRBJ2-7,-,CATSRDWAAYEQYF,TGTGCCACCAGTCGGGACTGGGCGGCGTACGAGCAGTACTTC
-,TRBV19,TRBJ2-3,-,CASSIAGADTQYF,TGTGCCAGTAGTATAGCGGGCGCAGATACGCAGTATTTT
-,TRBV6-6,TRBJ1-6,-,CASTTLGDGSPLHF,TGTGCCAGCACTACCCTGGGGGACGGTTCACCCCTCCACTTT